This T cell receptor beta chain appears in the sequencing data of a study of T cell changes during pregnancy in multiple sclerosis. Sequencing was performed with immunoSEQ multiplex PCR; in TCRdb, only in-frame clones are kept and a portion is missing. The table has about 70,000 clones, about 91% seen once. This CDR3 spans 11 amino acids. Germline CDR1 reads SQVTM; CDR2 reads ANQGSEA. Unmatched junction bases numbered 7, after V lost 3 bases and J lost 14 bases. This sequence originates from a female donor with multiple sclerosis, enrolled in a pregnancy study. This sample comprised peripheral blood, obtained in the first trimester of pregnancy. The V call is TRBV29-1, the J call TRBJ2-1; the match to TRBD2 covers 7 bases. CDR3 loop: CSVESGGSKFF. CDR3 DNA sequence: TGCAGCGTTGAGAGCGGCGGGAGTAAGTTCTTC.